The clone carrying this T cell receptor (beta chain) was recorded once. This sample was taken from a study of blood T cell repertoires in COVID-19. For the study at large: Researchers got acute and convalescent COVID-19 samples from the United States, Italy and Spain. Sources were T cells, B-cell-depleted T cells, or PBMCs; the material itself was cDNA or gDNA.

V was shortened by 5 bases and J by 1 base, with 11 bases between the two germline ends. This CDR3 has 14 residues. Germline CDR1 and CDR2: SNHLY and FYNNEI. The authors' processing: Estimation of nucleated cell counts was performed using reference gene primer amplification. Sequenced by immunoSEQ multiplex PCR; TCRdb stores in-frame clones only, minus some. D and trimming come from the DNA, and the V and J calls and clone size come from that table. The sample lists around 61,000 clones; 85% to 90% were seen once. The receptor comes from a man in his sixties with acute or convalescent COVID-19. The chain is built from TRBV2 and TRBJ1-1; the D gene is possibly TRBD1 (6 bases). Sequencing was done on a sample of peripheral blood. CDR3 bases: TGTGCCAGCAGTTTACAGGGTCGGAACACTGAAGCTTTCTTT. This encodes CASSLQGRNTEAFF.